This TCR beta chain is from a study of tumour-infiltrating T cells in Burkitt lymphoma. The wider study: Repertoire clonality predicted overall and progression-free survival.

Germline V gene sequence: CDR1 SGHTA, CDR2 FQGNSA. Trimming shortened V by 1 base and J by 3 bases, and 10 bases separated the two germline ends. The CDR3 totals 14 residues. Assay used: immunoSEQ multiplex PCR; TCRdb lists only in-frame clones, some missing. The sample includes 15,000 or so clones, over 30% of them seen just once. The chain is built from TRBV7-2 and TRBJ2-7; D remains unclear. The clonotype comes from a human donor with diffuse large B-cell lymphoma. Sequencing was done on a sample of tumor tissue. The CDR3 region is CASSLEASHYEQYF. Written as DNA, the CDR3 is TGTGCCAGCAGCTTAGAAGCGTCCCACTACGAGCAGTACTTC. The whole variable domain, remainder taken from reference TRBV7-2 and TRBJ2-7, is GAGVSQSPSNKVTEKGKDVELRCDPISGHTALYWYRQSLGQGLEFLIYFQGNSAPDKSGLPSDRFSAERTGGSVSTLTIQRTQQEDSAVYLCASSLEASHYEQYFGPGTRLTVT.